This T cell receptor beta chain is drawn from a study of T cell responses to AZD1222 COVID-19 vaccine. Study conclusions and caveats: Unmutated variant regions reportedly attract nearly half of all spike-specific TCRs.

For this clone: The target antigen is unknown.

Assay: immunoSEQ multiplex PCR; the TCRdb copy retains only in-frame clones and omits some. The sample gives tens of thousands of clones, about 78% of which show up once; 47% is in the top ten. The CDR3 runs to 14 residues. CDR1 and CDR2 from the germline V gene are SGHRS and YFSETQ. V lost 4 bases and J 0 bases, leaving 10 bases between the germline ends. The receptor was isolated from an adult who received the AZD1222 COVID-19 vaccine. The chain couples TRBV5-1 to TRBJ2-5; D possibly uses TRBD1 or TRBD2 (5 bases each). The sequenced sample was peripheral blood, obtained 28 days after the second AZD1222 dose. DNA for the CDR3: TGCGCCAGCAGCGGAGGACAAGACCAAGAGACCCAGTACTTC. It encodes CASSGGQDQETQYF. The full variable domain, in which reference TRBV5-1 and TRBJ2-5 provide the parts outside the CDR3, is KAGVTQTPRYLIKTRGQQVTLSCSPISGHRSVSWYQQTPGQGLQFLFEYFSETQRNKGNFPGRFSGRQFSNSRSEMNVSTLELGDSALYLCASSGGQDQETQYFGPGTRLLVL.